This TCR beta chain originates from a study of T cells in Graves' hyperthyroidism and ophthalmopathy. This clonotype appeared many times. There were TCR beta CDR3 regions amplified from RNA transcripts. Initially, a first-round RT-PCR of the TCR CDR3 employed the HTBI primer set. In TCRdb, the multiplex PCR reads were re-called with MiXCR into one record per CDR3 protein. The sample has under 350,000 distinct CDR3 sequences, 18% seen once. Hyperthyroidism had been newly diagnosed in patients aged 18 to 65, and its duration was under 2 months. The sequence derives from a woman aged 45 to 65 with Graves' hyperthyroidism. Sample: blood.

DNA of the CDR3: TGCGCCAGCAGTCCGGGACTGAAGACGAACTATGGCTACACCTTC. Residues: CASSPGLKTNYGYTF. This chain uses TRBV10-2 with TRBJ1-2, with a possible D match to TRBD1 (5 bases). Between the trimmed V and J ends, which lost 5 bases and 2 bases, there was a span of 15 bases. Germline CDR1 reads WSHSY; CDR2 reads SAAADI. This CDR3 comprises 15 residues.